This T cell receptor beta chain was observed in a study of shared clonotypes between healthy human individuals (dated by TCRdb to 2020 to 2021). Concerning the study at large: The cohort included three men and a couple of women between 18 and 49 years of age. Each donor's leukapheresis produced roughly between about 0.9 and 9.5 billion PBMCs. To estimate repertoire size and how much clonotype sharing occurs between individuals, the study deeply sequenced the blood TCR repertoires of roughly 5 healthy adults. Different laboratories and diverse techniques were used to prepare libraries and sequence TCR repertoires, to increase sequencing depth and limit assay-specific biases. For each donor, three plates each were used for CD4 naive and CD4 memory, two plates were used for CD8 naive, and one plate was used for CD8 memory. Paper-wide results and their limitations: Approximately 5% of naive CD4, 3.5% of naive CD8, 2% to 2.5% of memory CD4, and about 0.4% of memory CD8 clonotypes were shared across a few donors. The genetic and exposure-history diversity represented was limited by the small number of donors. Compared with non-shared clonotypes, clonotypes shared by all four sorted-subset donors had higher generation probabilities. Only blood was sampled, and tissue TCR repertoires likely differ from those in blood. Based on pairwise subsampling, the degree of clonotype sharing among donors was expected to be affected by sequencing depth. Even with the large sequencing depth, rarefaction of the sorted-subset datasets indicated that sequencing was incomplete. Estimated clonotype richness was generally larger for naive than for memory subsets.

CD8 naive samples were CD45RO-negative cells positively selected for CCR7, giving a CD45RA+CCR7+ population that excluded TemRA cells. The donors were healthy, HIV-negative adults with no recently reported acute infections or vaccinations. Only Caucasian adults living in Nashville, Tennessee, USA were represented among the donors. After blood collection by leukapheresis, PBMCs were isolated using Ficoll-Histopaque density gradient centrifugation and then cryopreserved in the vapor phase of liquid nitrogen. Analytical flow cytometry was used to check the purity and quantity of each magnetically sorted T cell population. From each sorted fraction, genomic DNA was isolated and quantified by UV absorbance on a Nanodrop 2000c. TCR CDR3 regions were amplified from genomic DNA by multiplex PCR using the deep immunoSEQ assay. Extracted genomic DNA from each cell subset was spread evenly across all wells of several immunoSEQ 96-well plates, with each plate serving as a replicate. Each replicate PCR for sorted subsets received about 0.2 ug genomic DNA, equal to around 32,000 T cell genomes. Purified libraries were measured with a Qubit 3.0 fluorometer, size-checked on a Bioanalyzer 2100, and measured again with the KAPA Library Quantification kit. Every immunoSEQ 96-well plate was sequenced on a dedicated single-read 150-cycle Illumina NextSeq 550 flow cell. In the authors' own workflow: Because only junctional sequences without quality scores were contained in the immunoSEQ output, filtering matching that applied to full-length reads could not be performed. Sequences were annotated with PyIR, a Python wrapper for IgBLAST v1.9, and V/J genes and CDR3 were assigned using IMGT germline references. Reads with weak V/J assignments (E-value above 1e-6), missing CDR3, stop codons, out-of-frame junctions, or ambiguous translated residues were removed. V3J clonotypes were defined as sequences sharing the same inferred V gene, J gene, and CDR3 amino acid sequence. Percentage overlap between repertoires was computed as shared unique clonotypes divided by the size of the smaller repertoire. RTK rarefaction, the Chao1 estimator, and Recon v2.1 estimates of unobserved clonotypes were used to assess repertoire richness. For all TCRbeta clonotypes obtained by the gDNA method from four donors, generation probabilities were computed with OLGA. TCRdb limited this immuneACCESS table to in-frame rearrangements with V and J called. A share of clones is missing; checked studies link under half to unresolved V genes, and the rest is unexplained. V and J calls and clone size follow that table, whereas D and trimming were derived from the DNA. This sample gives 750,000 to 1,000,000 clones in total; roughly 92% of them show up just once. The ten biggest clones cover approximately 25% of the sample.

CDR1 is given as WNHNN and CDR2 as SYGVQD, both from the germline V gene (reference sequence). The CDR3 runs 15 residues from the cysteine to the phenylalanine. The kept DNA is CDR3 alone, 45 bases in frame from the first base. The V end gives up 3 bases and the J end 3 bases, leaving 5 bases in the junction not matched to a gene. As regards this clone: Its antigen has not been determined. Qualities for individual bases were not recorded, and no much larger clone is one base off.

The chain employs TRBV10-1 and TRBJ2-1, with 7 middle bases fitting TRBD2. This TCR derives from a man between 25 and 39 years old in good health. Sequenced input: naive CD8+ T cells sorted from blood. The cell subset or site tag for this specimen amounts to: CD45RA+CCR7+. The CDR3 region reads CASSDWASGYNEQFF. The nucleotide sequence reads as follows: TGCGCCAGCAGTGACTGGGCTAGCGGCTACAATGAGCAGTTCTTC.